This T cell receptor beta chain is drawn from a study of blood T cell repertoires in COVID-19. Losses at the gene ends were 2 bases for V and 5 bases for J; bases not matched to a gene: 5. Germline CDR1 is MNHNS and CDR2 is SASEGT. The CDR3 is made up of 14 amino acids. People in the exposed group encountered a COVID-19 case within 2 weeks before entering the study. TCRdb's table, derived via immunoSEQ multiplex PCR, lists solely in-frame clones and lacks some. In the table there are a few hundred thousand clones, approximately 90% of which are singletons. The TCR comes from a woman in her forties who had been exposed to COVID-19. The chain uses TRBV6-1 and TRBJ1-2; 7 nucleotides match TRBD1. The sample was PBMCs or T cells enriched from blood (not recorded which). This CDR3 is CASSERRGLYGYTF. The CDR3 bases are TGTGCCAGCAGTGAAAGGAGGGGGCTGTATGGCTACACCTTC.